Below, 12 T cell receptor beta chains from the same sample are listed, as sequenced in a study of T cell responses to AZD1222 COVID-19 vaccine. Here immunoSEQ multiplex PCR was the method, and the copy in TCRdb shows in-frame clones only, minus some. Among over 65,000 clones listed, approximately 91% were seen once. Specimen: peripheral blood, collected 28 days after the second AZD1222 dose. Every receptor here comes from an adult who received the AZD1222 COVID-19 vaccine.

The rearrangement joins TRBV24-1 to TRBJ2-5, with 8 positions matching TRBD1. The germline V gene encodes CDR1 KGHDR and CDR2 SFDVKD. Trimming cost V 10 bases and J 3 bases; bases outside gene matches: 6. CDR3 length: 13 residues. The CDR3 spells CATAGTGKETQYF. CDR3 sequence (DNA): TGTGCCACAGCCGGGACAGGTAAAGAGACCCAGTACTTC.

V is TRBV6-6 and J is TRBJ1-1; D gene unclear. The CDR3 loop spans 12 amino acids. Trimming removed 6 bases from V and 8 bases from J, with 13 bases in between. Germline V lookup: CDR1 MNHNY, CDR2 SVGAGI (reference sequence). In DNA, the CDR3 is TGTGCCAGCAGCACTAGGGTCCAAGAAGCTTTCTTT. As protein: CASSTRVQEAFF.

The chain uses TRBV3-1 (or the pseudogene TRBV3-2) and TRBJ2-5; tentative D call: TRBD1 (6 bases). V was shortened by 6 bases and J by 4 bases, with 15 bases between the two germline ends. The CDR3 spans 14 residues. In germline, CDR1 is LGHDT, CDR2 YNNKEL (reference sequence). The CDR3 region has the DNA TGTGCCAGCAGAGGGGGTTCTCCCCGAGAGACCCAGTACTTC. Its translation: CASRGGSPRETQYF.

V is TRBV3-1 (or the pseudogene TRBV3-2) and J is TRBJ2-3, with 8 nucleotides matching TRBD2. J gave up 0 bases and V 0 bases, and 17 bases lay outside the gene matches. The CDR3 sequence is 21 residues long. CDR1 LGHDT and CDR2 YNNKEL come from the germline V gene (reference sequence). CDR3 amino acids: CASSQDNPGLVQARSTDTQYF. DNA for the CDR3: TGTGCCAGCAGCCAAGATAATCCGGGACTAGTTCAAGCCCGTAGCACAGATACGCAGTATTTT.

The genes are TRBV18 and TRBJ1-2, with TRBD1 matching 7 bases. Germline V gene sequence: CDR1 KGHSH, CDR2 LQKENI. This CDR3 contains 14 residues. Germline trimming cut 6 bases from V and 4 bases from J; bases unmatched to any gene: 8. The DNA for the CDR3 is TGTGCCAGCTCGGACCAGGGGGACGGCTATGGCTACACCTTC. Translating it yields CASSDQGDGYGYTF.

The chain is built from TRBV9 and TRBJ2-5; tentative D call: TRBD2 (6 bases). Trimming left V 1 base short and J 0 bases short, with 10 bases between. The CDR3 runs 15 residues. CDR1 and CDR2 (germline): SGDLS, YYNGEE. CDR3 loop: CASSVSGSDQETQYF. DNA for the CDR3: TGTGCCAGCAGCGTATCCGGGAGTGACCAAGAGACCCAGTACTTC.

V is TRBV7-2 and J is TRBJ2-2; perhaps D is TRBD1 or TRBD2 (5 bases each). The CDR3 spans 16 residues. With 6 bases removed from V and 4 bases from J, the gap between germline ends came to 18 bases. Germline V gene lookup returns CDR1 SGHTA and CDR2 FQGNSA. DNA for the CDR3: TGTGCCAGCAGTCTTGGACGGGGCCGGGGCACCGGGGAGCTGTTTTTT. It translates to CASSLGRGRGTGELFF.

The chain has TRBV2 and TRBJ2-2; TRBD2 matches 12 bases. CDR3 length: 15 residues. V shed 4 bases, J shed 4 bases, and the junction held 1 base outside the gene matches. Germline assignment: CDR1 SNHLY and CDR2 FYNNEI. The CDR3 loop reads CASSGLAGATGELFF. CDR3 in DNA: TGTGCCAGCAGTGGACTAGCGGGAGCCACCGGGGAGCTGTTTTTT.

The V gene is TRBV6-5, the J gene TRBJ2-7; D is ambiguous. The germline V gene has CDR1 MNHEY and CDR2 SVGAGI. The CDR3 extends over 15 amino acids. The V end was cut by 2 bases, the J end by 0 bases, with 11 bases between. The chain's CDR3 is CASSYAGLSSYEQYF. The DNA of the CDR3 is TGTGCCAGCAGTTACGCAGGCCTGAGCTCCTACGAGCAGTACTTC.

The chain employs TRBV9 and TRBJ1-3, with 7 nucleotides matching TRBD1. The CDR3 has 15 residues. CDR1 is SGDLS and CDR2 is YYNGEE in the germline V gene. V shed 3 bases, J shed 0 bases, and the junction held 3 bases outside the gene matches. This CDR3 reads CASSGQGFSGNTIYF. The CDR3 DNA sequence: TGTGCCAGCAGCGGACAGGGATTCTCTGGAAACACCATATATTTT.

The CDR3 protein is CASRPRGSVQPQHF. CDR3 in DNA: TGTGCCAGCAGACCCAGGGGGTCCGTTCAGCCCCAGCATTTT. The chain carries TRBV6-5 and TRBJ1-5, with 7 bases that match TRBD1. The length of the CDR3 is 14 residues. V was clipped by 6 bases and J by 6 bases; unmatched bases: 8. Germline lookup yields CDR1 MNHEY and CDR2 SVGAGI.

The V call is TRBV27, the J call TRBJ1-1, with TRBD1 identical over 7 bases. The CDR3 runs 12 residues. The V gene end was trimmed by 10 bases and the J gene end by 1 base; junction bases not matched to a gene: 3. The germline CDR1 and CDR2 sequences are MNHEY and SMNVEV (reference sequence). The CDR3 sequence is CATQGGNTEAFF. The CDR3 nucleotides read TGTGCCACTCAGGGGGGGAACACTGAAGCTTTCTTT.